This T cell receptor (beta chain) stems from a study of resident and recirculating memory T cells in vitiligo. At the level of the study: Samples were epidermis from two lesional and two nonlesional sites, plus PBMCs.

The table came from immunoSEQ multiplex PCR; TCRdb's copy has only in-frame clones and leaves some out. The sample consists of 70,000 or so clones, about nine tenths of them appearing once. The germline CDR1 and CDR2 sequences are LGHNA and YNFKEQ. V was pared by 3 bases and J by 4 bases, with 5 bases of the junction left unmatched. The CDR3 totals 15 residues. The gene calls are TRBV4-2 and TRBJ1-5; TRBD1 agrees at 8 bases. The receptor comes from a male donor with vitiligo. The sequencing input was blood. Here the CDR3 reads CASSQRTGMNQPQHF. The DNA of the CDR3 is TGTGCCAGCAGCCAGCGGACAGGGATGAATCAGCCCCAGCATTTT.